This T cell receptor (beta chain) was profiled in a study of T cell clonality in common variable immunodeficiency (dated by TCRdb to 2015 to 2017). For sequencing, equivalent amounts of genomic DNA were input from CVID and control samples. For every sample, a 60 bp segment covering the rearranged TCRbeta CDR3 region was amplified and then sequenced. The immunoSEQ assay, a bias-corrected multiplex PCR combined with high-throughput sequencing, was used to amplify TCRbeta. The published analysis was carried out like this. Every unique nucleotide sequence was considered a clone and was annotated with V, D and J genes, copy number and frequency. Sequences were labeled productive if in frame, and non-productive if out of frame or containing stop codons. As previously described, Shannon's entropy was used to calculate clonality. The predicted amino acid sequences of productive clones were used to derive the mean CDR3 Kyte-Doolittle hydropathy. Scaled V gene usage was hierarchically clustered using Manhattan distance and complete linkage with the R hclust function. Sharing of clones by CDR3 amino acid sequence was evaluated by resampling 12 repertoires per group over 100 rounds. The repertoires were screened for approximately 63 published EBV-specific TCRbeta sequences and around 240 published CMV-specific TCRbeta sequences. A couple of CVID samples that yielded fewer than 10,000 sequences were excluded from the analysis, so 42 CVID repertoires were retained. In TCRdb, the immuneACCESS table is reduced to in-frame sequences with V and J assigned. These tables do not hold every clone; where another copy was compared, an unresolved V gene accounts for under half, and the others remain unexplained. V and J calls and clone size come straight from that table; D and trimming were deduced from the DNA. For this sample the table reports 45,000 to 65,000 clones, with no clone seen just once. The ten largest clonotypes hold approximately 1.9% of the sample.

Spanning cysteine to phenylalanine, the CDR3 consists of 13 amino acids. The DNA shown is the part of the CDR3 that was read: 30 bases, in frame from base 1. Per the germline V gene, MNHNS is the CDR1 and SASEGT is the CDR2. The trim is 3 bases for V and 5 bases for J, with a gap of 5 bases between the germline ends. This clone was recorded at least ten times. Its antigen is currently not known. The read is 3 residues too short to cover the CDR3 end, so that end is filled in from the germline J gene. Summary of the overall study and its limitations: CVID TCRbeta sequences were reported to have fewer deletions and N-nucleotide insertions and to lack highly modified clones with 13 or more V deletions. TCRbeta clonality was higher in CVID subjects than in healthy controls (t-test p = 0.018), and the increase was most characteristic of about a third of subjects. Even though DNA input was equal, the average per sample came to about 81,820 unique sequences for controls compared with about 31,547 for CVID samples. Correlations between repertoire features and clinical complications were limited by patient heterogeneity within the CVID cohort. It was noted by the authors that sequencing of the repertoires of T cell subpopulations would be needed to clarify the cause of the increased clonality in CVID. Healthy controls shared more TCRbeta clones with each other than CVID subjects shared among themselves (p < 0.0001).

Most CVID patients and most healthy controls were of Caucasian heritage. Heparinized peripheral whole blood samples of about 5 to 8 ml were collected from each donor. TCRbeta CDR3 repertoires were sequenced from genomic DNA of adults with common variable immune deficiency (CVID) and healthy adult controls. The control group was made up of roughly 22 healthy adult volunteers (approximately ten male and roughly twelve female) whose ages ranged from roughly 23 to 70 years, with a mean age of roughly 33. Diluted blood was subjected to density centrifugation over Hypaque 1077 or Ficoll-Paque for isolation of peripheral blood mononuclear cells. Unsorted mononuclear cells served as the source of genomic DNA, which was extracted either by Qiagen column purification or by a centrifugation-based method.

The source of this sequence is a person between 18 and 75 years old in good health. The receptor chain draws on TRBV6-1 and TRBJ1-6, with TRBD1 as a weak D call on 5 bases. The sample was peripheral blood mononuclear cells. The CDR3 region: CASSDRDNSPLHF. The sequenced CDR3 bases are TGTGCCAGCAGTGACAGGGATAATTCACCC.